A single sample is the source of the 15 T cell receptor beta chains below, sequenced in a study of blood T cells in healthy people across ages. With a J-beta primer mix and a sample-barcoded 5' primer, a second PCR ran about 6 to 11 cycles. TCRdb used MiXCR to reprocess the 5' RACE reads, holding one entry per CDR3 protein. Of 1.5 million or so distinct CDR3 sequences listed, 40% to 45% were seen once; the top ten hold about 4%. Material: blood. The receptors derive from a woman under 30 in good health.

This clonotype was detected many times. This chain connects TRBV20-1 to TRBJ1-2; a possible D gene is TRBD1 (5 bases). With 6 bases removed from V and 5 bases from J, the gap between germline ends came to 19 bases. The CDR3 has 14 residues. Germline V gene lookup returns CDR1 DFQATT and CDR2 SNEGSKA (reference sequence). The CDR3 DNA sequence: TGCAGTGCGCAACCCGGGGACCGCTATTATGGCTACACCTTC. This translates into CSAQPGDRYYGYTF.

The rearrangement uses TRBV12-3 or TRBV12-4 and TRBJ2-3; 8 bases are shared with TRBD2. The V gene end was trimmed by 5 bases and the J gene end by 5 bases; junction bases not matched to a gene: 9. The CDR3 spans 15 residues. The CDR3 protein is CASSPVAGSGDTQYF. CDR3 sequence (DNA): TGTGCCAGCAGTCCCGTAGCGGGGAGCGGAGATACGCAGTATTTT.

Comments on this clonotype: A much larger clone lies a single base off, so this may be a read error. The genes are TRBV4-3 and TRBJ1-5; D ambiguous. Germline V lookup: CDR1 LGHNA, CDR2 YSLEER. The CDR3 sequence is 14 residues long. Here the CDR3 reads CTSSQDLGNQPQHF. Here the CDR3 DNA reads TGCACCAGCAGCCAAGATCTAGGCAATCAGCCCCAGCATTTT.

This clonotype was counted only a few times. The CDR3 loop reads CASSRDSGYEQYF. For the CDR3, the DNA is TGTGCCAGCAGTAGGGACAGTGGCTACGAGCAGTACTTC. The chain joins TRBV12-3 or TRBV12-4 to TRBJ2-7; 7 nucleotides match TRBD1. Trimming at V came to 5 bases and at J to 3 bases, leaving 4 bases not matched to a gene. This CDR3 has 13 amino acids.

The gene calls are TRBV14 and TRBJ2-1, with a weak D call TRBD1 (5 bases). The V gene lost 2 bases and the J gene lost 2 bases, with 13 bases spanning the gap. Germline V lookup: CDR1 SGHDN, CDR2 FVKESK. The CDR3 has 16 amino acids. CDR3 sequence (DNA): TGTGCCAGCAGCCAATCAGGGATCGGCACCTACAATGAGCAGTTCTTC. It yields the protein CASSQSGIGTYNEQFF.

This clonotype appeared many times. This sequence joins TRBV21-1 and TRBJ2-7; TRBD1 is taken as the D call from the table, unchecked against the DNA. TRBV21-1 is described as a pseudogene. CDR3 size: 15 residues. In DNA form, the CDR3 reads TGTGCCAGCAGCCTCCGGGACATTTGCTCCTACGAGCAGTACTTC. Its translation is CASSLRDICSYEQYF.

This rearrangement joins TRBV27 to TRBJ1-4; 9 bases align to TRBD1. With 5 bases clipped from V and 5 bases from J, the junction kept 6 bases outside the gene matches. The CDR3 contains 15 residues. Germline V CDR1 and CDR2: MNHEY, SMNVEV (reference sequence). The CDR3 DNA reads TGTGCCAGCAGTGGGTTGGACAGGGGAAATGAAAAACTGTTTTTT. Residues: CASSGLDRGNEKLFF.

J is TRBJ1-4 and V is TRBV6-5, with D possibly TRBD1 on 5 matching bases. The V and J ends lost 2 bases and 7 bases respectively, with 11 bases between them. The CDR3 is 14 residues long. Germline V CDR1 and CDR2: MNHEY, SVGAGI. CDR3 bases: TGTGCCAGCAGTTACCTGGGGGGAACTGAAAAACTGTTTTTT. As protein: CASSYLGGTEKLFF.

CDR3 coding DNA: TGTGCCAGCAGCCAAAGGACAGACTACTCCTACAATGAGCAGTACTTC. Translated, it gives CASSQRTDYSYNEQYF. The V gene is TRBV7-4, the J gene TRBJ2-7, with a possible D match to TRBD1 (6 bases). Trimming pared 5 bases from V and 7 bases from J, leaving 24 bases between. Germline CDR1 reads SGHVT; CDR2 reads SQSDAQ. The CDR3 runs to 16 residues.

V gene TRBV11-2 combines with J gene TRBJ2-1; D gene ambiguous. V lost 1 base and J 7 bases, leaving 11 bases between the germline ends. The germline CDR1 and CDR2 sequences are SGHAT and FQNNGV. The CDR3 is 14 residues long. DNA for the CDR3: TGTGCCAGCAGCTTAGCCCCCCGGTGGAATGAGCAGTTCTTC. Translation: CASSLAPRWNEQFF.

The chain joins TRBV28 to TRBJ2-5, with D unclear. Germline V lookup: CDR1 MDHEN, CDR2 SYDVKM. The CDR3 contains 12 residues. Trimming left V 8 bases short and J 11 bases short, with 18 bases between. This CDR3 reads CASLRVNNEQYF. The CDR3, as DNA: TGTGCCAGCCTCCGGGTCAACAATGAGCAGTACTTC.

This clonotype was observed a few times. J is TRBJ1-5 and V is TRBV7-9; D call uncertain. The germline CDR1 and CDR2 sequences are SEHNR and FQNEAQ (reference sequence). Trimming took 3 bases from V and 7 from J, leaving 7 bases between them. The CDR3 sequence is 12 residues long. The CDR3 is CASSFGWQPQHF. The CDR3 region has the DNA TGTGCCAGCAGCTTTGGGTGGCAGCCCCAGCATTTT.

This clonotype was recorded a few times. The chain has TRBV20-1 and TRBJ2-4; 9 bases line up with TRBD2. J lost 3 bases, V lost 3 bases, and 9 bases had no gene match. Germline lookup yields CDR1 DFQATT and CDR2 SNEGSKA (reference sequence). This CDR3 contains 16 residues. The CDR3 DNA reads TGCAGTGCTAGCGGAGGTCTAGCGGGGATCAAAAACATTCAGTACTTC. Amino acids: CSASGGLAGIKNIQYF.

V gene TRBV28 combines with J gene TRBJ2-1, with 7 bases lining up with TRBD2. Germline V gene lookup returns CDR1 MDHEN and CDR2 SYDVKM. This CDR3 has 15 residues. The ends lost 6 bases at V and 7 bases at J; junction bases unmatched: 12. The CDR3 reads CASRREVGGRNEQFF. DNA for the CDR3: TGTGCCAGCAGACGGGAGGTGGGAGGGCGAAATGAGCAGTTCTTC.

The rearrangement joins TRBV7-2 to TRBJ1-2; D possibly corresponds to TRBD1 (6 bases). Germline CDR1 SGHTA, CDR2 FQGNSA. The CDR3 has 16 amino acids. Trimming took off 5 bases at V and 8 bases at J, with 24 bases between the two ends. CDR3 region: CASSPGGHIRGKGYTF. The CDR3 DNA sequence: TGTGCCAGCAGCCCCGGGGGACACATCAGGGGCAAGGGCTACACCTTC.